A selection of T cell receptor beta chains follows, all from one sample in a study of blood T cell repertoires in COVID-19. The method was immunoSEQ multiplex PCR; TCRdb's version includes in-frame clones alone and lacks a portion of them. Among under 200,000 clones, 81% were seen once, and the ten largest hold about 5%. The specimen was PBMCs or T cells enriched from blood (not recorded which). The source of these receptors is a woman between 35 and 50 years old with acute COVID-19. Each CDR3 is given with its conserved first and last residue. The D gene is left open where the match is weak. Expanded clones are given a class, and other clones once, few, many or no size at all.

clone_size,j_call,cdr3_length,v_call,d_call,cdr3_nt,cdr3_aa
once,TRBJ1-1,13,TRBV12-3/TRBV12-4,-,TGTGCCAGCATCTCTACAGGGTCCACTGAAGCTTTCTTT,CASISTGSTEAFF
-,TRBJ1-1,12,TRBV5-7,-,TGTGCCAGCAGCGCCGGACAGTATGAAGCTTTCTTT,CASSAGQYEAFF
-,TRBJ2-1,17,TRBV5-4,-,TGTGCCAGCAGCCGGAGGGGCGGGCTGAGCTCCTACAATGAGCAGTTCTTC,CASSRRGGLSSYNEQFF
-,TRBJ2-2,15,TRBV5-6,-,TGTGCCAGCAGGGGGTTGGACTCAAACACCGGGGAGCTGTTTTTT,CASRGLDSNTGELFF
-,TRBJ1-2,11,TRBV21-1,-,TGTGCCAGCGCCGGGAGGGCGGTCCACACCTTC,CASAGRAVHTF
-,TRBJ2-2,17,TRBV5-1,TRBD2,TGCGCCAGCAGCCCCGGACTAGCGGGAGTGAGAACCGGGGAGCTGTTTTTT,CASSPGLAGVRTGELFF
-,TRBJ1-5,14,TRBV3-1/TRBV3-2,-,TGTGCCAGCAGCCAAGGCAGGGCGAATCAGCCCCAGCATTTT,CASSQGRANQPQHF
-,TRBJ2-2,15,TRBV7-7,TRBD1,TGTGCTAGCAGCTCCGGGACAGGGAGTACCGGGGAGCTGTTTTTT,CASSSGTGSTGELFF
few,TRBJ1-1,15,TRBV5-5,TRBD1,TGTGCCAGCAGCTTGCGGACAGGGCAGAACACTGAAGCTTTCTTT,CASSLRTGQNTEAFF
-,TRBJ2-7,14,TRBV10-1,-,TGCGCCAGCAGTGAGTCGGGACTGGACTACGAGCAGTACTTC,CASSESGLDYEQYF
-,TRBJ2-2,18,TRBV19,TRBD1,TGTGCCAGTAGGAAACTAACAGGGGGCGCTTCGGACACCGGGGAGCTGTTTTTT,CASRKLTGGASDTGELFF
few,TRBJ1-2,15,TRBV19,-,TGTGCCAGTAGTAAGGTGTCAGGGCTGCAGTATGGCTACACCTTC,CASSKVSGLQYGYTF
-,TRBJ1-2,13,TRBV18,-,TGTGCCAGCTCAATAGGGGGTCCGGAGGGCTACACCTTC,CASSIGGPEGYTF
-,TRBJ2-7,14,TRBV30,TRBD2,TGTGCCTGCCGAACTAGCGGAACCTCCTACGAGCAGTACTTC,CACRTSGTSYEQYF
-,TRBJ2-1,11,TRBV25-1,-,TGTGCCAGCGGGGAATTGCGTGAGCAGTTCTTC,CASGELREQFF
-,TRBJ1-5,14,TRBV6-1,-,TGTGCCAGCAGCCCCACAGGATTCAATCAGCCCCAGCATTTT,CASSPTGFNQPQHF
-,TRBJ2-1,19,TRBV15,TRBD2,TGTGCCACCAGCAGAGAAATTGGGGGGACTAGCGGGTTCTACAATGAGCAGTTCTTC,CATSREIGGTSGFYNEQFF
few,TRBJ1-2,14,TRBV11-3,-,TGTGCCAGCAGCTTAGATGGGACTGAATATGGCTACACCTTC,CASSLDGTEYGYTF
-,TRBJ1-4,16,TRBV5-8,-,TGTGCCAGCAGCTCCGGCTCGGGTCTAACTAATGAAAAACTGTTTTTT,CASSSGSGLTNEKLFF
-,TRBJ2-1,14,TRBV3-1/TRBV3-2,TRBD2,TGTGCCAGCACCCCCTTGGGGGGGTACAATGAGCAGTTCTTC,CASTPLGGYNEQFF
-,TRBJ1-1,14,TRBV9,-,TGTGCCAGCAGCATCGTTTCAGGGAACACTGAAGCTTTCTTT,CASSIVSGNTEAFF
-,TRBJ1-2,14,TRBV3-1/TRBV3-2,TRBD1,TGTGCCAGCAGTACACAGGGGTCCCAGGGGGGCTACACCTTC,CASSTQGSQGGYTF
-,TRBJ2-3,17,TRBV24-1,TRBD2,TGTGCCACCAGTGACGCCTCATTAGCGGGAGACGCAGATACGCAGTATTTT,CATSDASLAGDADTQYF
once,TRBJ1-6,11,TRBV9,-,TGTGCCAGCCAGAGGAATTCACCCCTCCACTTT,CASQRNSPLHF
-,TRBJ2-5,15,TRBV7-2,TRBD2,TGTGCCAGCAGTCGCCCGGGACTACGACAAGAGACCCAGTACTTC,CASSRPGLRQETQYF
-,TRBJ1-1,15,TRBV27,-,TGTGCCAGCAGTTTATGGGGTCGGACTAACACTGAAGCTTTCTTT,CASSLWGRTNTEAFF
-,TRBJ2-3,16,TRBV5-1,-,TGCGCCAGCAGCTTGACCCTAGCTGGTAGCACAGATACGCAGTATTTT,CASSLTLAGSTDTQYF
-,TRBJ2-5,15,TRBV3-1/TRBV3-2,TRBD1,TGTGCCAGCAGCCAGCGACAGGGGGCAAGGGAGACCCAGTACTTC,CASSQRQGARETQYF
few,TRBJ2-5,15,TRBV4-2,-,TGTGCCAGCAGCCAAGGGTACGGGATGGGAGAGACCCAGTACTTC,CASSQGYGMGETQYF
-,TRBJ1-3,18,TRBV10-3,-,TGTGCCATCAGTGAGTCGTGGGAGACAGGATCTTTTGGAAACACCATATATTTT,CAISESWETGSFGNTIYF
-,TRBJ1-2,14,TRBV5-1,TRBD1,TGCGCCAGCAGCCCTTCGGACAGGGTCGGTGGCTACACCTTC,CASSPSDRVGGYTF
-,TRBJ2-1,14,TRBV27,-,TGTGCCAGCAGGCCCGAGGGCTCCTACAATGAGCAGTTCTTC,CASRPEGSYNEQFF
-,TRBJ2-7,13,TRBV5-1,TRBD1,TGCGCCAGCAGCTTAGGGACAGTCAGCGAGCAGTACTTC,CASSLGTVSEQYF
-,TRBJ2-3,15,TRBV14,-,TGTGCCAGCAGCCAAGGATTCGGAGCGGCAGATACGCAGTATTTT,CASSQGFGAADTQYF
-,TRBJ2-1,16,TRBV7-3,-,TGTGCCAGCAGCTTAAACAGTCCCCAGTCCTACAATGAGCAGTTCTTC,CASSLNSPQSYNEQFF
-,TRBJ2-1,13,TRBV10-3,TRBD2,TGTGCCATCAGTGGTCAGCGGGAGGGCCTCATCATCTTC,CAISGQREGLIIF
-,TRBJ1-1,14,TRBV19,-,TGTGCCAGTACCCACGGGAGATCGGAATCTGAAGCTTTCTTT,CASTHGRSESEAFF
-,TRBJ1-1,12,TRBV19,-,TGTGCCAGTAGTATGATCAGGGGTGAAGCTTTCTTT,CASSMIRGEAFF
-,TRBJ1-2,13,TRBV7-9,-,TGTGCCAGCAGCTTAGAGGCAGAGGATGGCTACACCTTC,CASSLEAEDGYTF
-,TRBJ2-1,15,TRBV6-5,TRBD2,TGTGCCAGCAGTCGCGCGGCTAGCGGATACAATGAGCAGTTCTTC,CASSRAASGYNEQFF
-,TRBJ2-1,16,TRBV7-9,TRBD2,TGTGCCAGCAGCTTATTAAGCGGGAGGGCCTTGGATGAGCAGTTCTTC,CASSLLSGRALDEQFF
once,TRBJ2-1,15,TRBV9,TRBD2,TGTGCCAGCAGCCCCTGGGTAGCGGGAGGGAGGGAGCAGTTCTTC,CASSPWVAGGREQFF
-,TRBJ2-1,16,TRBV5-1,TRBD2,TGCGCCAGCAGCTCCGGACTAGAGACGGGCTACAATGAGCAGTTCTTC,CASSSGLETGYNEQFF
-,TRBJ1-5,18,TRBV7-8,TRBD1,TGTGCCAGCAGCTTAGGATCTTTCGGGACAGGGAGATTTCAGCCCCAGCATTTT,CASSLGSFGTGRFQPQHF
-,TRBJ2-2,12,TRBV9,TRBD2,TGTGCCAGCAGCCCTAGCGGCAAAGGGCTGTTTTTT,CASSPSGKGLFF
-,TRBJ1-2,10,TRBV29-1,-,TGCAGCGTTGAAATAGATGGCTACACCTTC,CSVEIDGYTF
-,TRBJ1-1,14,TRBV30,-,TGTGCCTGGGCGCCGGGACTCCCGAACACTGAAGCTTTCTTT,CAWAPGLPNTEAFF
few,TRBJ1-2,16,TRBV5-1,-,TGCGCCAGCAGCTTGGGGGCAGTCAAAATCACGGAAGGCTACACCTTC,CASSLGAVKITEGYTF
-,TRBJ1-1,17,TRBV23-1,TRBD1,TGCGCCAGCAGTCACCTGCCGGGACAGGGGAGGAGTACTGAAGCTTTCTTT,CASSHLPGQGRSTEAFF
-,TRBJ1-3,12,TRBV7-9,-,TGTGCCAGCAGCCAGTCTGGAAACACCATATATTTT,CASSQSGNTIYF
-,TRBJ2-1,16,TRBV25-1,TRBD2,TGTGCCAGCAGTGATAGCGGGAGGGATACCTACAATGAGCAGTTCTTC,CASSDSGRDTYNEQFF
-,TRBJ1-1,17,TRBV9,TRBD1,TGTGCCAGCAGCGTTACCGGGACAGGTCATCTCAACACTGAAGCTTTCTTT,CASSVTGTGHLNTEAFF
-,TRBJ1-2,16,TRBV4-2,-,TGTGCCAGCAGCCAACTCTTAACCCTAGCTAACTATGGCTACACCTTC,CASSQLLTLANYGYTF
once,TRBJ2-1,16,TRBV7-6,TRBD2,TGTGCCAGCGGAATTAGCGGGAGACCCGGCTACAATGAGCAGTTCTTC,CASGISGRPGYNEQFF
-,TRBJ1-6,15,TRBV9,TRBD1,TGTGCCAGCAGCGTAGAGGGACAGGGGGATTCACCCCTCCACTTT,CASSVEGQGDSPLHF